This TCR beta chain emerged from a study of blood T cell repertoires in COVID-19. Overall study: Both acute and convalescent COVID-19 samples were obtained from the United States, Italy and Spain. The cDNA or gDNA used as material had been derived from T cells, B-cell-depleted T cells, or PBMCs.

Under the authors' procedure: The authors estimated nucleated cell counts from reference gene primer amplification. Libraries were prepared by immunoSEQ multiplex PCR; TCRdb keeps only in-frame clonotypes and omits some of them. V and J calls and clone size come straight from that table; D and trimming were deduced from the DNA. The sample consists of about 140,000 clones, about three quarters of them appearing once. There are 15 residues in the CDR3. CDR1 is SNHLY and CDR2 is FYNNEI in the germline V gene. V lost 6 bases and J lost 1; bases outside the gene matches: 2. The sample comprised peripheral blood. This receptor was identified in an elderly man with acute or convalescent COVID-19. The rearrangement uses TRBV2 and TRBJ1-5; TRBD1 matches 11 bases. The CDR3 loop is CASRGTGGSNQPQHF. DNA for the CDR3: TGTGCCAGCAGGGGGACAGGGGGAAGCAATCAGCCCCAGCATTTT.